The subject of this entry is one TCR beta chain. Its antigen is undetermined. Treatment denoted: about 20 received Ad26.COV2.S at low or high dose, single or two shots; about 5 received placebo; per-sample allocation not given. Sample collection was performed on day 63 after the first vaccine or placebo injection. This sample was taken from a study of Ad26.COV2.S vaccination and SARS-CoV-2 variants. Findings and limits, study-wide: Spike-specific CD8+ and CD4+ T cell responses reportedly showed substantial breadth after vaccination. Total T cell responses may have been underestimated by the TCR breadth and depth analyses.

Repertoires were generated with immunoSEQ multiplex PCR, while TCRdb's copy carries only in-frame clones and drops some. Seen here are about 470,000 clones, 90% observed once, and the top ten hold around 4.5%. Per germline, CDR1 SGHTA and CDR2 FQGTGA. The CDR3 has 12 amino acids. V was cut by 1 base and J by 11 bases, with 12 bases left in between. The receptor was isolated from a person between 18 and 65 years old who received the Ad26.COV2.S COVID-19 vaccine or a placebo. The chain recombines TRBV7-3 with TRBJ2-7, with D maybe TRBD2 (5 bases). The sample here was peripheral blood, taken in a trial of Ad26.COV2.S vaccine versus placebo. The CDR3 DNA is TGTGCCAGCAGCTTAATACGTGGGGAGAAGTACTTC. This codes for CASSLIRGEKYF. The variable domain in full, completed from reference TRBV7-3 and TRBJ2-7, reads GAGVSQTPSNKVTEKGKYVELRCDPISGHTALYWYRQSLGQGPEFLIYFQGTGAADDSGLPNDRFFAVRPEGSVSTLKIQRTERGDSAVYLCASSLIRGEKYFGPGTRLTVT.